The clone carrying this TCR beta chain has just a few counts. This specimen comes from a study of CD8 T cells in ankylosing spondylitis. Using quantitative 5'-RACE with molecular barcodes, the authors made TCR beta libraries. TCRdb re-called the 5' RACE reads with MiXCR, one entry per CDR3 protein. The data hold hundreds of thousands of distinct CDR3 sequences, with roughly 25% observed a single time. The germline V gene encodes CDR1 MNHEY and CDR2 SVGAGI. V trimming: 2 bases; J trimming: 7 bases; junction bases outside the gene matches: 10. This CDR3 has 17 residues. The TCR originated in a male donor with ankylosing spondylitis or in good health (not recorded which). This rearrangement joins TRBV6-5 to TRBJ2-5; 13 bases fit TRBD2. Input material: blood, either unsorted or a sorted T cell fraction (not recorded which). CDR3 region: CASSYGRTSGSLGTQYF. The CDR3 nucleotides read TGTGCCAGCAGTTACGGGCGGACTAGCGGGAGTCTGGGGACCCAGTACTTC.